This T cell receptor (beta chain) is drawn from a study of immune evolution from preneoplasia to lung adenocarcinoma. At the level of the study: HLA loss of heterozygosity: less than 9% AIS, about 15% MIA, around 35% ADC, none AAH. Findings of the study overall: Clonality was highest in normal lung, lower in later-stage lesions apparently. Top clone frequencies peaked in normal lung, apparently declining through invasive adenocarcinoma.

With respect to this clone: As yet, its antigen is unknown.

CDR3 size: 12 residues. The V end lost 6 bases, the J end lost 8 bases, and 13 bases lay between the germline ends. Germline CDR1 SGHNT, CDR2 YENEEA. The method was immunoSEQ multiplex PCR; TCRdb's version includes in-frame clones alone and lacks a portion of them. Among 15,000 to 20,000 clones listed, 86% were seen once. The V and J genes are TRBV11-3 and TRBJ1-1; a possible D gene is TRBD1 (5 bases). The sample comprised FFPE invasive lung adenocarcinoma tissue. The receptor was derived from a person aged 65 to 85 with invasive lung adenocarcinoma. The CDR3 DNA sequence: TGTGCCAGCAGTTTTACGGGGCGGGAAGCTTTCTTT. This gives the protein CASSFTGREAFF.